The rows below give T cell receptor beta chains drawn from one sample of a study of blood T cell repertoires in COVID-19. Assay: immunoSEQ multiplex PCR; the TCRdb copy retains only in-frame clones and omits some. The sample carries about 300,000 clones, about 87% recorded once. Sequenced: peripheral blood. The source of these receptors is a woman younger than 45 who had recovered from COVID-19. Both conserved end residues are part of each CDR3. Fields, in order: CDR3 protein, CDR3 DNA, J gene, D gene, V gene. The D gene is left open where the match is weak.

CASNPAGGSYEQYF,TGTGCCAGCAATCCAGCGGGGGGTTCCTACGAGCAGTACTTC,TRBJ2-7,TRBD2,TRBV6-6
CAISESTGSHEQYF,TGTGCCATCAGTGAGTCTACAGGGTCCCACGAGCAGTACTTC,TRBJ2-7,.,TRBV10-3
CAISDPGLANYEQYF,TGTGCCATCAGTGATCCGGGACTAGCGAACTACGAGCAGTACTTC,TRBJ2-7,TRBD2,TRBV10-3
CASSLGGGRGYNEQFF,TGTGCCAGCAGTTTGGGAGGGGGAAGAGGCTACAATGAGCAGTTCTTC,TRBJ2-1,.,TRBV27
CASSLGTSLLEQYF,TGCGCCAGCAGCTTAGGGACTAGCCTATTGGAGCAGTACTTC,TRBJ2-7,TRBD2,TRBV5-1
CAWRAKTGTGGGRMYF,TGTGCCTGGAGAGCCAAGACCGGGACAGGGGGCGGGAGGATGTACTTC,TRBJ2-7,TRBD1,TRBV30
CASSGTRDGYTF,TGTGCCAGCAGCGGAACCAGGGATGGCTACACCTTC,TRBJ1-2,.,TRBV7-9
CASSQVYRAGGLSYNEQFF,TGCGCCAGCAGCCAAGTCTATCGAGCGGGGGGACTCTCCTACAATGAGCAGTTCTTC,TRBJ2-1,TRBD2,TRBV4-1
CASSGYRGNREKLFF,TGTGCCAGCAGTGGCTACAGGGGTAATAGGGAAAAACTGTTTTTT,TRBJ1-4,TRBD1,TRBV25-1
CASSPRLGGTGGVAYGYTF,TGTGCCAGCAGCCCCCGACTAGGGGGAACAGGGGGCGTCGCCTATGGCTACACCTTC,TRBJ1-2,TRBD1,TRBV7-6
CASSPGADQPQHF,TGTGCCAGCAGTCCAGGGGCGGATCAGCCCCAGCATTTT,TRBJ1-5,.,TRBV12-3/TRBV12-4
CASSFGAGGINEQFF,TGTGCCAGCAGCTTCGGAGCGGGGGGAATAAATGAGCAGTTCTTC,TRBJ2-1,TRBD2,TRBV7-3
CASSQDGGQARAEAFF,TGTGCCAGCAGCCAAGATGGGGGACAGGCAAGGGCTGAAGCTTTCTTT,TRBJ1-1,TRBD1,TRBV3-1/TRBV3-2
CASTTHYSNQPQHF,TGTGCCAGTACGACACATTATAGCAATCAGCCCCAGCATTTT,TRBJ1-5,.,TRBV2